These 13 T cell receptor beta chains were sequenced from one sample in a study of Tregs in tolerant kidney transplant recipients (dated by TCRdb to the late 2010s). The library was prepared using the immunoSEQ multiplex PCR assay. This immuneACCESS table, as held by TCRdb, lists in-frame sequences with V and J called but not all clones. Of the missing ones, under half trace to an unresolved V gene in checked studies; the others have no known cause. The sample table shows over 55,000 clones, and more than 70% are seen once. The top ten constitute 4.5% to 6.5% of the sample. The sequenced sample was CD4+ T cells from blood. All receptors derive from a human donor in good health.

The chain is built from TRBV6-5 and TRBJ2-7; 10 bases map to TRBD2. CDR1 MNHEY and CDR2 SVGAGI come from the germline V gene. There are 15 residues in the CDR3. With V trimmed by 10 bases and J by 0 bases, 9 bases remained unmatched. The CDR3 DNA follows: TGTGCCACCGTTAAACTAGCGGGATTCTCCTACGAGCAGTACTTC. It codes for CATVKLAGFSYEQYF.

Only one count was recorded for this clone. Other DNA sequences of this sample code for an identical CDR3. The chain links TRBV6-5 to TRBJ2-5; D call uncertain. The CDR3 totals 16 residues. Germline loops: CDR1 MNHEY, CDR2 SVGAGI. Trimming removed 2 bases at V and 2 bases at J, with 15 bases between. CDR3 DNA sequence: TGTGCCAGCAGTTACGGCCCCCTTGATTCTCAAGAGACCCAGTACTTC. The encoded protein is CASSYGPLDSQETQYF.

J is TRBJ2-1 and V is TRBV14, with D maybe TRBD2 (6 bases). The germline gives CDR1 SGHDN, CDR2 FVKESK. The CDR3 consists of 18 residues. Deletions cut 0 bases from V and 2 bases from J, with 17 bases between. The CDR3 region has the DNA TGTGCCAGCAGCCAAGAGGTTGATGCGGGACCACCCTACAATGAGCAGTTCTTC. It codes for CASSQEVDAGPPYNEQFF.

Concerning this clone: This sequence may be a read error, since a much larger clone differs from it by one base. The V gene is TRBV11-1, the J gene TRBJ2-6, with D unclear. V lost 3 bases, J lost 1 base, and 1 base lay in between. Germline V gene lookup returns CDR1 SGHAT and CDR2 FQDESV (reference sequence). There are 13 residues in the CDR3. In DNA, the CDR3 is TGTGCCAGCAGCTTTTCTGGGGCCAACGTCCTGACTTTC. Protein product: CASSFSGANVLTF. The full variable domain, with the rest looked up from reference TRBV11-1 and TRBJ2-6, is EAEVAQSPRYKITEKSQAVAFWCDPISGHATLYWYRQILGQGPELLVQFQDESVVDDSQLPKDRFSAERLKGVDSTLKIQPAELGDSAMYLCASSFSGANVLTFGAGSRLTVL.

This rearrangement joins TRBV2 to TRBJ1-2; the match to TRBD1 covers 9 bases. This CDR3 spans 13 amino acids. Germline CDR1 SNHLY, CDR2 FYNNEI. The trim removed 7 bases at V and 8 bases at J, leaving 8 bases unmatched. In nucleotides, the CDR3 is TGTGCCAGCATGGACAGGGGTTTTAGGGGCTACACCTTC. It codes for CASMDRGFRGYTF.

This chain connects TRBV4-2 to TRBJ1-1, with TRBD1 as a possible D gene (5 bases). Trimming removed 4 bases at V and 7 bases at J, with 13 bases between. CDR3 size: 13 residues. CDR1 and CDR2 (germline): LGHNA, YNFKEQ. The CDR3 loop is CASSPERGFEAFF. The CDR3 DNA follows: TGTGCCAGCAGCCCAGAGAGGGGATTTGAAGCTTTCTTT.

This clone was picked up a small number of times. The chain combines TRBV29-1 with TRBJ1-1; a weak D match, TRBD1 (5 bases). Germline CDR1 SQVTM, CDR2 ANQGSEA. Between the trimmed V and J ends, which lost 3 bases and 0 bases, there was a span of 8 bases. The CDR3 loop spans 13 amino acids. CDR3 coding DNA: TGCAGCGTTGAGGGACGGTTGAACACTGAAGCTTTCTTT. This codes for CSVEGRLNTEAFF.

V is TRBV5-1 and J is TRBJ2-1, with 9 bases aligning to TRBD2. The V gene's germline CDR1 is SGHRS and CDR2 YFSETQ. V shed 0 bases, J shed 5 bases, and the junction held 3 bases outside the gene matches. CDR3 size: 15 residues. The CDR3 sequence is CASSLVAGADNEQFF. DNA for the CDR3: TGCGCCAGCAGCTTGGTAGCGGGAGCGGACAATGAGCAGTTCTTC.

This clone was counted a few times. V usage is TRBV15 and J usage is TRBJ1-2, with D unclear. Germline V CDR1 and CDR2: LNHNV, YYDKDF (reference sequence). Trimming took off 0 bases at V and 7 bases at J, with 9 bases between the two ends. The CDR3 is 13 residues long. The CDR3 region has the DNA TGTGCCACCAGCAGAGAGTCGGGATTTGGCTACACCTTC. Its translation: CATSRESGFGYTF.

Only a few counts were recorded for this clone. The J gene is TRBJ1-2, the V gene TRBV11-2; TRBD1 agrees at 9 bases. The length of the CDR3 is 14 residues. CDR1 and CDR2 (germline): SGHAT, FQNNGV. With V trimmed by 6 bases and J by 7 bases, 9 bases remained unmatched. CDR3 in amino acids: CASRPGQGFGGYTF. Here the CDR3 DNA reads TGTGCCAGCAGACCGGGACAGGGATTTGGTGGCTACACCTTC.

V gene TRBV7-2 combines with J gene TRBJ2-7; D call uncertain. With 3 bases removed from V and 1 base from J, the gap between germline ends came to 7 bases. The CDR3 consists of 13 residues. Germline loops: CDR1 SGHTA, CDR2 FQGNSA. The CDR3 DNA is TGTGCCAGCAGCTTTCTTGGGTCCTACGAGCAGTACTTC. Amino acids: CASSFLGSYEQYF.

The chain combines TRBV27 with TRBJ2-7; 12 bases align to TRBD2. CDR3 length: 19 residues. CDR1 and CDR2 from the germline V gene are MNHEY and SMNVEV (reference sequence). The ends lost 2 bases at V and 1 base at J; junction bases unmatched: 12. The CDR3 here is CASSLRGLAGGFKSYEQYF. The CDR3 nucleotides are TGTGCCAGCAGTTTAAGGGGGCTAGCGGGAGGGTTTAAGTCCTACGAGCAGTACTTC.

J is TRBJ1-1 and V is TRBV29-1, with D possibly being TRBD1 (5 bases). Germline CDR1 SQVTM, CDR2 ANQGSEA. Trimming shortened V by 4 bases and J by 0 bases, and 15 bases separated the two germline ends. The CDR3 covers 15 residues. CDR3 in amino acids: CSVVYQGGLNTEAFF. Here the CDR3 DNA reads TGCAGCGTTGTTTATCAGGGTGGACTGAACACTGAAGCTTTCTTT.